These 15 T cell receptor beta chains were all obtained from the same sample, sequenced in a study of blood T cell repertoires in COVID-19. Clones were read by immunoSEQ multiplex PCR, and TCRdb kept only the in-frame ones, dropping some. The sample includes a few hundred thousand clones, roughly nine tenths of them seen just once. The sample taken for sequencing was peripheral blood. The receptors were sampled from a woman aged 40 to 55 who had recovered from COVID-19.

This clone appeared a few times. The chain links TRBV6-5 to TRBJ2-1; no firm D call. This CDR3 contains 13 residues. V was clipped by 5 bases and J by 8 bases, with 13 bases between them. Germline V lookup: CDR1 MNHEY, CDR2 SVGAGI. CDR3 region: CASSRPLKHEQFF. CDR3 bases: TGTGCCAGCAGTCGCCCGTTGAAGCATGAGCAGTTCTTC.

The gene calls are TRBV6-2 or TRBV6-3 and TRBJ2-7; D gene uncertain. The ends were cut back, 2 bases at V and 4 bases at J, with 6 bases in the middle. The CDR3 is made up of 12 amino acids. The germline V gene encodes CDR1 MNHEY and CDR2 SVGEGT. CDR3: CASSYIGYEQYV. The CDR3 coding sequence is TGTGCCAGCAGTTACATCGGTTACGAGCAGTACGTC.

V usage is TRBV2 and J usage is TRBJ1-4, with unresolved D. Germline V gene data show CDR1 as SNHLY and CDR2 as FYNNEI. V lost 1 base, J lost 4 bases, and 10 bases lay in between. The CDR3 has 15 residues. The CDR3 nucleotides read TGTGCCAGCAGTGAAGGTGCCGACTTTAATGAAAAACTGTTTTTT. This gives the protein CASSEGADFNEKLFF.

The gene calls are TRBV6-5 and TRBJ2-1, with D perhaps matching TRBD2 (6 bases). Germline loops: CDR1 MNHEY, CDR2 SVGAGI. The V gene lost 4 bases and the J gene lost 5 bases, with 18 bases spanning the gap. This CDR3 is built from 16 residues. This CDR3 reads CASSFLGGSGNNEQFF. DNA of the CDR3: TGTGCCAGCAGTTTCCTCGGCGGTAGCGGTAACAATGAGCAGTTCTTC.

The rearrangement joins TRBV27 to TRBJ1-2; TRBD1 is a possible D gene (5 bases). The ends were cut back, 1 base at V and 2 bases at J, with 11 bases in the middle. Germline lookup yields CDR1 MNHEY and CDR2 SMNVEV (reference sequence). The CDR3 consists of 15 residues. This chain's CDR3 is CASSLLPRGNYGYTF. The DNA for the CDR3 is TGTGCCAGCAGTTTATTACCGCGGGGGAACTATGGCTACACCTTC.

CDR3 amino acids: CASSFSTRPNYGYTF. CDR3 in DNA: TGTGCCAGCAGCTTCTCCACTAGGCCCAACTATGGCTACACCTTC. The J gene is TRBJ1-2, the V gene TRBV7-9; D uncertain. Germline V gene data show CDR1 as SEHNR and CDR2 as FQNEAQ (reference sequence). The CDR3 is 15 residues long. Trimming cost V 3 bases and J 2 bases, with 13 bases left between them.

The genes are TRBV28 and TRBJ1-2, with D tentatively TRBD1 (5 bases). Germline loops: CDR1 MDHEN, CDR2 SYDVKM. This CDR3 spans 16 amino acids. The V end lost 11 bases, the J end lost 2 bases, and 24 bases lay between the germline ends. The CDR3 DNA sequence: TGTGCCGTCAAATGGGGGGGGACCCCTCGAAACTATGGCTACACCTTC. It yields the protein CAVKWGGTPRNYGYTF.

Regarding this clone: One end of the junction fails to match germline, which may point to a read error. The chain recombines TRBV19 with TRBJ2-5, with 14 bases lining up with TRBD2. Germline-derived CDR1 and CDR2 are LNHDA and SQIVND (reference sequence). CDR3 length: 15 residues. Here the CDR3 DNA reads TGTGCTAGTAGTGGACTAGCGGGGGGTGGAGAGACCCAGTACTTC. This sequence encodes CASSGLAGGGETQYF.

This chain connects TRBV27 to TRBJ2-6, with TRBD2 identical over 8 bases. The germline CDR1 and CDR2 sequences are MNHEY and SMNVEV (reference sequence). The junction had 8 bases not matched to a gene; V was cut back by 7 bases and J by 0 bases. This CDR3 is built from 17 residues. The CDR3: CASTSGGPFSGANVLTF. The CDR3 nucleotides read TGTGCCAGCACCAGCGGGGGCCCATTCTCTGGGGCCAACGTCCTGACTTTC. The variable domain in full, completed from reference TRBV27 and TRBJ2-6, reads EAQVTQNPRYLITVTGKKLTVTCSQNMNHEYMSWYRQDPGLGLRQIYYSMNVEVTDKGDVPEGYKVSRKEKRNFPLILESPSPNQTSLYFCASTSGGPFSGANVLTFGAGSRLTVL.

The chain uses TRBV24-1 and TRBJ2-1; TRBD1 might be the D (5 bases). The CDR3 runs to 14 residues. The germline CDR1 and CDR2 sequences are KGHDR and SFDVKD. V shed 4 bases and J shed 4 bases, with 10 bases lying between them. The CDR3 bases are TGTGCCACCAGTGAGGACACATTATACAATGAGCAGTTCTTC. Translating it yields CATSEDTLYNEQFF.

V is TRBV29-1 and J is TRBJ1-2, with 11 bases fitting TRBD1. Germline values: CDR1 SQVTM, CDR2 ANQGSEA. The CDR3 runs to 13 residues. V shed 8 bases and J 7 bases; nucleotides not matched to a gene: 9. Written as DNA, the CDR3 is TGCAGCATGCGGACAGGGGGCCTGGGTGGCTACACCTTC. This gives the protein CSMRTGGLGGYTF.

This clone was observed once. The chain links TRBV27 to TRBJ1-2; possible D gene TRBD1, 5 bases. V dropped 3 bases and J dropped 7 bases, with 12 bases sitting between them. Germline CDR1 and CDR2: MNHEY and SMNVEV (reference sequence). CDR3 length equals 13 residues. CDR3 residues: CASSFRGDGGYTF. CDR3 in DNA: TGTGCCAGCAGTTTCCGGGGGGACGGTGGCTACACCTTC.

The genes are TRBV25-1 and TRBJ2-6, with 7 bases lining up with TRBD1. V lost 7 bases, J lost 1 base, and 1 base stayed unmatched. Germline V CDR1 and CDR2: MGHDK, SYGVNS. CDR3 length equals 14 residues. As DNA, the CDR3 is TGTGCCAGCAACAGGGGATCTGGGGCCAACGTCCTGACTTTC. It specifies CASNRGSGANVLTF.

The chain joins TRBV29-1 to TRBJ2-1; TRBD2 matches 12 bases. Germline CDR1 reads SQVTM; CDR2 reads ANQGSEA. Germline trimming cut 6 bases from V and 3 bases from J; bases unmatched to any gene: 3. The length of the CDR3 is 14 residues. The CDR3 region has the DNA TGCAGCGTCGTACTAGCGGGAGGCTACAATGAGCAGTTCTTC. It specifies CSVVLAGGYNEQFF.

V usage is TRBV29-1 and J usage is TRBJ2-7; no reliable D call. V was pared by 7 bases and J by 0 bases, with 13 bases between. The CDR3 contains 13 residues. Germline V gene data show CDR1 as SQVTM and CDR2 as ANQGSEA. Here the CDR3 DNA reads TGCAGCGCAGCAAAGTCCGACTCCTACGAGCAGTACTTC. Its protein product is CSAAKSDSYEQYF.